This TCR beta chain was retrieved from a study of blood T cell repertoires in COVID-19. Whole-study context: The cDNA or gDNA used as material had been derived from T cells, B-cell-depleted T cells, or PBMCs.

The assay was immunoSEQ multiplex PCR, and TCRdb's table has in-frame clones only and misses some. The sample comprises 45,000 to 60,000 clones, 91% of which are singletons, and around 6.4% rests with the top ten. The CDR3 runs to 17 residues. V lost 2 bases and J 0 bases, leaving 14 bases between the germline ends. Germline lookup yields CDR1 WSHSY and CDR2 SAAADI. The chain combines TRBV10-2 with TRBJ2-1, with D possibly being TRBD1 (7 bases). The source of this sequence is a man in his 70s with active COVID-19. Specimen: peripheral blood. CDR3 in amino acids: CASSENRGLSSYNEQFF. The DNA for the CDR3 is TGCGCCAGCAGTGAGAACAGGGGACTTAGCTCCTACAATGAGCAGTTCTTC.